The 5 T cell receptor beta chains below all came from one sample that was sequenced in a study of T cell repertoires in cytomegalovirus infection. These receptors' targets are unknown. MiXCR was run by TCRdb on the reads, yielding one entry per CDR3 protein. The table lists about 700,000 distinct CDR3 sequences, approximately 33% of them singletons, with about 20% in the top ten. Sequences were derived from cultured PBMCs, sampled from culture after CMV antigen stimulation. The receptor source for this set is a human donor in good health (CMV status not recorded). Some clones in this sample may be carry-over from other donors' samples.

This chain links TRBV11-2 with TRBJ1-2, with D hard to call. CDR1 SGHAT and CDR2 FQNNGV come from the germline V gene. V lost 8 bases to trimming and J lost 2 bases, with 30 bases between them. The CDR3 has 19 residues. The CDR3 loop is CASARPSGTTPRSNYGYTF. CDR3 DNA sequence: TGTGCCAGCGCCCGCCCATCGGGTACCACTCCTAGGTCAAACTATGGCTACACCTTC. The whole variable domain, filled in from reference TRBV11-2 and TRBJ1-2, reads EAGVAQSPRYKIIEKRQSVAFWCNPISGHATLYWYQQILGQGPKLLIQFQNNGVVDDSQLPKDRFSAERLKGVDSTLKIQPAKLEDSAVYLCASARPSGTTPRSNYGYTFGSGTRLTVV.

The rearrangement uses TRBV12-3 or TRBV12-4 and TRBJ2-5; TRBD1 matches 7 bases. V gave up 11 bases and J gave up 5 bases; unmatched junction bases: 5. CDR3 size: 11 residues. The chain's CDR3 is CAWARGETQYF. The CDR3 bases are TGTGCCTGGGCCAGGGGGGAGACCCAGTACTTC.

This clonotype was detected only a few times. This chain connects TRBV6-1 to TRBJ1-4; D call uncertain. V was trimmed by 6 bases and J by 8 bases, leaving 19 bases between them. CDR1 and CDR2 from the germline V gene are MNHNS and SASEGT. The CDR3 contains 15 residues. CDR3 protein: CASSPHPQKGEKLFF. CDR3 DNA: TGTGCCAGCAGCCCCCATCCGCAAAAGGGCGAAAAACTGTTTTTT.

V usage is TRBV2 and J usage is TRBJ1-5; D is undetermined. This CDR3 has 13 residues. Trimming cost V 6 bases and J 2 bases, with 8 bases left between them. Germline CDR1 is SNHLY and CDR2 is FYNNEI. The CDR3 nucleotides are TGTGCCAGCAGGTCGACGGGCAATCAGCCCCAGCATTTT. Translation: CASRSTGNQPQHF. Looking up the rest from reference TRBV2 and TRBJ1-5 gives the full variable domain: EPEVTQTPSHQVTQMGQEVILRCVPISNHLYFYWYRQILGQKVEFLVSFYNNEISEKSEIFDDQFSVERPDGSNFTLKIRSTKLEDSAMYFCASRSTGNQPQHFGDGTRLSIL.

The chain carries TRBV3-1 and TRBJ2-3; TRBD2 might be the D (6 bases). The germline V gene encodes CDR1 LGHDT and CDR2 YNNKEL (reference sequence). CDR3 length equals 15 residues. Deletions cut 0 bases from V and 6 bases from J, with 13 bases between. This CDR3 is CASSQEGLKGDTQYF. Here the CDR3 DNA reads TGTGCCAGCAGCCAAGAGGGACTTAAAGGGGATACGCAGTATTTT.